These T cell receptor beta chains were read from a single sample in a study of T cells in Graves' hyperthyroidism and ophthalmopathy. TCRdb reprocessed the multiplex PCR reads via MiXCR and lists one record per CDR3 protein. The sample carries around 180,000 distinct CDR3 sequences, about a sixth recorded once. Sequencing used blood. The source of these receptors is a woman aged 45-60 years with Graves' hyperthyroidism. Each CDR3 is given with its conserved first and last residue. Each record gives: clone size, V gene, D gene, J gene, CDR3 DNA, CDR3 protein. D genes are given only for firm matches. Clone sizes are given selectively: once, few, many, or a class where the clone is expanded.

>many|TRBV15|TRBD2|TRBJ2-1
TGTGCCACCAGCAGGGGACTAGCGGGGGTTTACAATGAGCAGTTCTTC
CATSRGLAGVYNEQFF
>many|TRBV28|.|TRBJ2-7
TGTGCCAGCAGCATCAGGGGGGGCACCTACGAGCAGTACTTC
CASSIRGGTYEQYF
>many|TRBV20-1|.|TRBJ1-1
TGCAGTGCTAGAGATCAGGGACGGGCTAACACTGAAGCTTTCTTT
CSARDQGRANTEAFF
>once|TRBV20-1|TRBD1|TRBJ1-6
TGCAGTGCTAGAGTTAGGACAGGGGGCCGTTCACCCCTCCACTTT
CSARVRTGGRSPLHF
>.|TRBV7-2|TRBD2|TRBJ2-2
TGTGCCAGCAGCTTACACGGACTAGCCCTTAAGGTGGGCACCGGGGAGCTGTTTTTT
CASSLHGLALKVGTGELFF
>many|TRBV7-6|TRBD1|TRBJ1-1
TGTGCCAGCAGCCCAGGGGGGGAGAACACTGAAGCTTTCTTT
CASSPGGENTEAFF
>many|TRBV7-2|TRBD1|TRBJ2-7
TGTGCCAGCAGCTTGACAGGGGGCAGGTACGAGCAGTACTTC
CASSLTGGRYEQYF
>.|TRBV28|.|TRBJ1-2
TGTGCCAGCAGGATTCCCGGGACAATTTCAGATGGCTACACCTTC
CASRIPGTISDGYTF
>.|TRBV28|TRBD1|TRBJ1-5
TGTGCCAGCAGGACAGGGGAAATCCAGCCCCAGCATTTT
CASRTGEIQPQHF
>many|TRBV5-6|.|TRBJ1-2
TGTGCCAGCAGCCTAGGGGGATATAACTATGGCTACACCTTC
CASSLGGYNYGYTF
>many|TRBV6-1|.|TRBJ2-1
TGTGCCAGCAGTGAGTCGGTAAGCTCCTACAATGAGCAGTTCTTC
CASSESVSSYNEQFF